The 27 T cell receptor beta chains presented below share a single source sample, sequenced in a study of CD8 T cells in Susac syndrome. Random-hexamer reverse transcription was applied to roughly 0.45 to 1 ug RNA. TCRdb re-called the immunoSEQ multiplex PCR reads with MiXCR, one entry per CDR3 protein. The table lists 150,000 to 200,000 distinct CDR3 sequences, 90% to 97% of them singletons. The specimen sequenced was CD4+ T cells from PBMCs. The origin of the receptors is a human donor with Susac syndrome.

The chain recombines TRBV28 with TRBJ1-2; possible D gene TRBD1, 5 bases. V was trimmed by 2 bases and J by 5 bases, leaving 15 bases between them. This CDR3 has 15 amino acids. Germline CDR1 MDHEN, CDR2 SYDVKM. DNA of the CDR3: TGTGCCAGCAGTTTAACCCCCGGGGGTGGTTATGGCTACACCTTC. Protein product: CASSLTPGGGYGYTF.

As to this clonotype: One junction end disagrees with the germline gene, perhaps due to a read error. V and J are TRBV19 and TRBJ1-1, with a weak D call TRBD1 (6 bases). The CDR3 has 12 amino acids. Germline-derived CDR1 and CDR2 are LNHDA and SQIVND (reference sequence). CDR3 loop: CASSPRTDSALF. The CDR3 DNA sequence: TGTGCCAGTAGTCCCCGGACAGACTCCGCTCTCTTT.

V gene TRBV20-1 combines with J gene TRBJ1-2; 8 bases match TRBD1. CDR3 length: 16 amino acids. V shed 1 base and J 5 bases; nucleotides not matched to a gene: 12. Germline loops: CDR1 DFQATT, CDR2 SNEGSKA (reference sequence). CDR3 sequence: CSARGRAGQGPYGYTF. The CDR3 DNA sequence: TGCAGTGCTAGAGGAAGAGCCGGACAGGGACCTTATGGCTACACCTTC.

CDR3 nucleotide sequence: TGTGCCAGCAGTGGGCAGCAAGACAATCAGCCCCAGCATTTT. Its translation: CASSGQQDNQPQHF. This sequence joins TRBV2 and TRBJ1-5; D unresolved. Trimming removed 4 bases from V and 3 bases from J, with 10 bases in between. The V gene's germline CDR1 is SNHLY and CDR2 FYNNEI. The CDR3 consists of 14 residues.

V usage is TRBV7-9 and J usage is TRBJ1-2, with D tentatively TRBD1 (5 bases). Looked up from germline, CDR1 is SEHNR and CDR2 is FQNEAQ (reference sequence). Deletions cut 0 bases from V and 8 bases from J, with 10 bases between. The CDR3 is 13 amino acids. CDR3 nucleotide sequence: TGTGCCAGCAGCTTAGCAGGGGAGGGAGGCTACACCTTC. Translated: CASSLAGEGGYTF.

The V and J genes are TRBV7-9 and TRBJ2-7; TRBD1 agrees at 9 bases. Germline CDR1 reads SEHNR; CDR2 reads FQNEAQ (reference sequence). This CDR3 has 15 residues. V gave up 5 bases and J gave up 4 bases; unmatched junction bases: 9. CDR3 sequence: CASSSTGGRPYEQYF. CDR3 coding DNA: TGTGCCAGCAGCAGCACAGGGGGCCGCCCGTACGAGCAGTACTTC.

The V call is TRBV5-6, the J call TRBJ1-6; 10 positions match TRBD1. Germline V gene data show CDR1 as SGHDT and CDR2 as YYEEEE. V was clipped by 2 bases and J by 6 bases; unmatched bases: 5. The CDR3 spans 16 residues. CDR3 DNA: TGTGCCAGCAGCTTCGGGACAGGGGACTCTAATTCACCCCTCCACTTT. As protein: CASSFGTGDSNSPLHF.

This chain connects TRBV4-1 to TRBJ2-6, with 11 bases matching TRBD1. Germline V gives CDR1 MGHRA, CDR2 YSYEKL. Trimming at V came to 5 bases and at J to 1 base, leaving 4 bases not matched to a gene. The CDR3 covers 17 residues. CDR3: CASSYGQGASGANVLTF. The CDR3 DNA sequence: TGCGCCAGCAGCTACGGACAGGGGGCTTCTGGGGCCAACGTCCTGACTTTC.

CDR3 sequence: CASSLDRALGGKNIQYF. The CDR3 DNA is TGCGCCAGCAGCTTGGATCGCGCTTTAGGTGGCAAAAACATTCAGTACTTC. This sequence joins TRBV5-1 and TRBJ2-4; D remains unclear. V gave up 0 bases and J gave up 3 bases, with 16 bases separating them. This CDR3 is 17 amino acids long. The germline V gene encodes CDR1 SGHRS and CDR2 YFSETQ.

This sequence joins TRBV30 and TRBJ2-3, with D perhaps matching TRBD1 or TRBD2 (5 bases each). The CDR3 contains 12 residues. The germline V gene encodes CDR1 GTSNPN and CDR2 SVGIG (reference sequence). V dropped 6 bases and J dropped 5 bases, with 12 bases sitting between them. DNA of the CDR3: TGTGCCTGCCCGGCTGGGGGAGATACGCAGTATTTT. It translates to CACPAGGDTQYF.

This chain joins TRBV6-1 and TRBJ1-5; TRBD1 agrees at 9 bases. This CDR3 is built from 17 residues. Germline CDR1 MNHNS, CDR2 SASEGT. Trimming removed 5 bases from V and 2 bases from J; junction bases left unmatched: 10. The CDR3 DNA sequence: TGTGCCAGCAGTCAATATACAGGGGGCCGGGGCAATCAGCCCCAGCATTTT. Amino acids: CASSQYTGGRGNQPQHF.

The rearrangement joins TRBV15 to TRBJ2-3; 9 bases line up with TRBD2. Germline CDR1 is LNHNV and CDR2 is YYDKDF (reference sequence). The CDR3 contains 16 residues. V lost 0 bases, J lost 6 bases, and 7 bases stayed unmatched. The CDR3 spells CATSRDEAGGWDTQYF. For the CDR3, the DNA is TGTGCCACCAGCAGAGATGAGGCGGGGGGGTGGGATACGCAGTATTTT.

The chain combines TRBV3-1 with TRBJ1-1, with D hard to call. This CDR3 has 11 residues. CDR1 and CDR2 from the germline V gene are LGHDT and YNNKEL (reference sequence). V was trimmed by 3 bases and J by 4 bases, leaving 3 bases between them. CDR3 coding DNA: TGTGCCAGCAGCCAGCGCACTGAAGCTTTCTTT. Translation: CASSQRTEAFF.

The rearrangement joins TRBV9 to TRBJ1-2; the D gene is possibly TRBD1 (6 bases). V was cut by 0 bases and J by 10 bases, with 19 bases left in between. This CDR3 region has 15 residues. Germline CDR1 is SGDLS and CDR2 is YYNGEE. The CDR3 here is CASSVAGVGGNDYTF. CDR3 in DNA: TGTGCCAGCAGCGTAGCTGGGGTAGGGGGTAATGACTACACCTTC.

The J gene is TRBJ1-6, the V gene TRBV12-3 or TRBV12-4, with TRBD1 as a possible D gene (6 bases). V lost 5 bases and J 6 bases, leaving 11 bases between the germline ends. The CDR3 length is 14 residues. The CDR3 loop is CASSPGQSNSPLHF. CDR3 DNA: TGTGCCAGCAGTCCTGGACAGAGTAATTCACCCCTCCACTTT.

The rearrangement joins TRBV11-2 to TRBJ2-2, with D possibly TRBD2 on 5 matching bases. CDR1 is SGHAT, CDR2 FQNNGV, per germline. Trimming took 4 bases from V and 0 from J, leaving 15 bases between them. This CDR3 is 17 amino acids long. CDR3 residues: CASSSRPGVANTGELFF. In DNA, the CDR3 is TGTGCCAGCAGCTCCCGCCCCGGGGTCGCGAACACCGGGGAGCTGTTTTTT.

CDR3 nucleotides: TGTGCCTGGAGCGAGGGACAGGGGATCGAAAGCAATCAGCCCCAGCATTTT. Protein product: CAWSEGQGIESNQPQHF. The chain carries TRBV30 and TRBJ1-5, with 10 bases matching TRBD1. Losses at the gene ends were 3 bases for V and 1 base for J; bases not matched to a gene: 9. CDR3 length: 17 residues. Germline V gives CDR1 GTSNPN, CDR2 SVGIG (reference sequence). The full variable domain, completed using reference TRBV30 and TRBJ1-5, is SQTIHQWPATLVQPVGSPLSLECTVEGTSNPNLYWYRQAAGRGLQLLFYSVGIGQISSEVPQNLSASRPQDRQFILSSKKLLLSDSGFYLCAWSEGQGIESNQPQHFGDGTRLSIL.

The rearrangement joins TRBV2 to TRBJ2-1; 9 nucleotides match TRBD2. This CDR3 contains 17 residues. Germline lookup yields CDR1 SNHLY and CDR2 FYNNEI. With V trimmed by 4 bases and J by 8 bases, 15 bases remained unmatched. The CDR3 nucleotides are TGTGCCAGCAGTGGAGGGACAGCGGGGGGCCGTGGCGATGAGCAGTTCTTC. Protein: CASSGGTAGGRGDEQFF.

The chain is built from TRBV7-9 and TRBJ1-1, with TRBD1 as a possible D gene (6 bases). The CDR3 consists of 15 residues. V gave up 7 bases and J gave up 4 bases, with 19 bases separating them. The germline CDR1 and CDR2 sequences are SEHNR and FQNEAQ (reference sequence). The CDR3 region is CASILGGGGGTEAFF. Written as DNA, the CDR3 is TGTGCCAGCATCCTAGGAGGGGGGGGCGGCACTGAAGCTTTCTTT.

The rearrangement links TRBV12-3 or TRBV12-4 to TRBJ2-5; 8 bases are a match to TRBD1. CDR3 length equals 14 residues. Trimming took 7 bases from V and 1 from J; bases not matched to a gene: 5. CDR3 region: CASTETGGQETQYF. The CDR3 coding sequence is TGTGCCAGCACCGAAACAGGGGGCCAAGAGACCCAGTACTTC.

The chain links TRBV15 to TRBJ1-1; no reliable D call. The CDR3 loop spans 14 amino acids. Germline V gene lookup returns CDR1 LNHNV and CDR2 YYDKDF (reference sequence). V was shortened by 5 bases and J by 5 bases, with 15 bases between the two germline ends. The CDR3 DNA reads TGTGCCACCAGCGGTGGGCGCGTGGGGACTGAAGCTTTCTTT. It yields the protein CATSGGRVGTEAFF.

The chain combines TRBV20-1 with TRBJ2-7; a weak D match, TRBD1 (6 bases). Germline lookup yields CDR1 DFQATT and CDR2 SNEGSKA (reference sequence). There are 15 residues in the CDR3. The V gene lost 3 bases and the J gene lost 3 bases, with 18 bases spanning the gap. Written as DNA, the CDR3 is TGCAGTGCTAGTTCGGGCAGGGGCGCCGGCTACGAGCAGTACTTC. As protein: CSASSGRGAGYEQYF.

The chain has TRBV20-1 and TRBJ1-1; unclear D gene. The CDR3 totals 14 residues. Germline V gene lookup returns CDR1 DFQATT and CDR2 SNEGSKA (reference sequence). V dropped 3 bases and J dropped 3 bases, with 14 bases sitting between them. The CDR3 is CSASGSERDTEAFF. The DNA for the CDR3 is TGCAGTGCTAGTGGGAGCGAAAGGGACACTGAAGCTTTCTTT.

This clonotype was recorded only once. The J gene is TRBJ2-3, the V gene TRBV20-1; 7 positions match TRBD1. Germline V lookup: CDR1 DFQATT, CDR2 SNEGSKA (reference sequence). With 6 bases clipped from V and 0 bases from J, the junction kept 9 bases outside the gene matches. This CDR3 region has 15 residues. DNA for the CDR3: TGCAGTGCAACCGGGACAGCAACTAGCACAGATACGCAGTATTTT. Translating gives CSATGTATSTDTQYF.

V usage is TRBV29-1 and J usage is TRBJ1-4; 9 bases fit TRBD1. The J segment lost 8 bases and the V segment lost 6 bases, leaving 7 bases of the junction unmatched. Germline CDR1 reads SQVTM; CDR2 reads ANQGSEA. The CDR3 has 13 residues. The CDR3 loop reads CSVGDRVIEKLFF. The CDR3 DNA follows: TGCAGCGTGGGGGACAGGGTGATCGAAAAACTGTTTTTT.

The chain combines TRBV4-2 with TRBJ1-6; the D gene is possibly TRBD1 (6 bases). Trimming removed 6 bases from V and 0 bases from J, with 15 bases in between. This CDR3 region has 17 residues. Germline CDR1 is LGHNA and CDR2 is YNFKEQ. Written as DNA, the CDR3 is TGTGCCAGCAGGCGGACGGGGGGCGCCTCCTATAATTCACCCCTCCACTTT. Its protein product is CASRRTGGASYNSPLHF.

The CDR3 is CASSLRTGMNSPLHF. Written as DNA, the CDR3 is TGTGCCAGCAGTTTGCGCACAGGGATGAATTCACCCCTCCACTTT. The gene calls are TRBV12-3 or TRBV12-4 and TRBJ1-6, with TRBD1 as a possible D gene (6 bases). This CDR3 has 15 residues. Trimming took 3 bases from V and 7 from J, leaving 13 bases between them.